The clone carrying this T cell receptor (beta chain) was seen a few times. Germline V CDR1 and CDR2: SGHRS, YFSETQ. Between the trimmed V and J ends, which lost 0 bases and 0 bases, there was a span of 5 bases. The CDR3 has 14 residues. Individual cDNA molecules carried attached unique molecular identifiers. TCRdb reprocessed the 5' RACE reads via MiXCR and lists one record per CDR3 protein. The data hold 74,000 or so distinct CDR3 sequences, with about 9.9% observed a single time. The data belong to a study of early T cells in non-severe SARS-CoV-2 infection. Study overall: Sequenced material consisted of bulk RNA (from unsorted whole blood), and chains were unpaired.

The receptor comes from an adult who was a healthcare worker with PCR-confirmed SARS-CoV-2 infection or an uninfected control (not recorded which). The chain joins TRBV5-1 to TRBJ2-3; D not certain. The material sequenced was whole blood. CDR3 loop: CASSLDTSTDTQYF. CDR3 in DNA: TGCGCCAGCAGCTTGGACACCAGCACAGATACGCAGTATTTT.